This T cell receptor (beta chain) is from a study of T cells after yellow fever vaccination. Study-wide results and caveats: Peak timing came faster in the weaker secondary response, day 5 versus 15.

The V and J ends lost 2 bases and 9 bases respectively, with 11 bases between them. The CDR3 contains 13 residues. CDR1 SGHTA and CDR2 FQGTGA come from the germline V gene. Each CDR3 protein is one row after TCRdb ran MiXCR on the 5' RACE reads. Found here are approximately 150,000 distinct CDR3 sequences, roughly 6.4% of them singletons; the top ten hold 2.9%. This clonotype came up a few times. As yet, its antigen is unknown. Source: CD4+ T cells sorted from PBMCs, taken on the day of the first yellow fever vaccination. This clonotype originated in a man aged 18 to 30 who received the YFV17D yellow fever vaccine. The gene calls are TRBV7-3 and TRBJ2-1; D possibly corresponds to TRBD1 (6 bases). The CDR3, as DNA: TGTGCCAGCAGCTTATTCCAGGACAGTGAGCAGTTCTTC. It codes for CASSLFQDSEQFF.